These T cell receptor beta chains were read from a single sample in a study of circulating CD8 cells and anti-PD-1 response in melanoma. TCRdb recomputed calls from the reads with MiXCR, one row per CDR3 protein. Here the sample spans about 990 distinct CDR3 sequences, approximately 10% being singletons. The sample consisted of CD8+ T cells from PBMCs, taken at baseline or after one month of anti-PD-1 therapy (not recorded which). These receptors all come from a human donor with melanoma. CDR3s include the opening cysteine and the closing phenylalanine or tryptophan. Each record gives: clone size, V gene, D gene, J gene, CDR3 protein, CDR3 DNA. The D gene is left open where the match is weak. The listing skips clone size in some rows; elsewhere it reads once, few, many or a size class.

size: medium-sized
V: TRBV19
D: NA
J: TRBJ1-6
CDR3: CASMPGNNSPLHF
DNA: TGTGCCAGTATGCCAGGGAATAATTCACCCCTCCACTTT

size: medium-sized
V: TRBV12-3/TRBV12-4
D: TRBD1
J: TRBJ2-1
CDR3: CASSWTGYNEQFF
DNA: TGTGCCAGCAGCTGGACAGGATACAATGAGCAGTTCTTC

size: medium-sized
V: TRBV29-1
D: TRBD1
J: TRBJ1-2
CDR3: CSVLQGANGYTF
DNA: TGCAGCGTTTTACAGGGGGCGAATGGCTACACCTTC

size: large
V: TRBV29-1
D: NA
J: TRBJ2-5
CDR3: CSVPRAIETQYF
DNA: TGCAGCGTGCCTAGGGCGATCGAGACCCAGTACTTC

size: NA
V: TRBV28
D: NA
J: TRBJ2-7
CDR3: CASSFDTGPQRSYEQYF
DNA: TGTGCCAGCAGTTTTGATACAGGGCCTCAACGATCCTACGAGCAGTACTTC

size: medium-sized
V: TRBV19
D: NA
J: TRBJ2-1
CDR3: CASGGHEQFF
DNA: TGTGCCAGTGGTGGCCATGAGCAGTTCTTC

size: medium-sized
V: TRBV25-1
D: NA
J: TRBJ1-2
CDR3: CASSDGYGYTF
DNA: TGTGCCAGCAGTGATGGCTATGGCTACACCTTC

size: medium-sized
V: TRBV19
D: NA
J: TRBJ2-5
CDR3: CASSMRGGQETQYF
DNA: TGTGCCAGTAGTATGCGGGGTGGCCAAGAGACCCAGTACTTC

size: medium-sized
V: TRBV19
D: NA
J: TRBJ1-6
CDR3: CASSGVLDNRNSPLHF
DNA: TGTGCCAGTAGTGGCGTGCTGGACAACCGTAATTCACCCCTCCACTTT

size: large
V: TRBV14
D: NA
J: TRBJ2-2
CDR3: CASSQDEGQGLGTGELFF
DNA: TGTGCCAGCAGCCAAGATGAAGGGCAAGGCTTGGGGACCGGGGAGCTGTTTTTT

size: medium-sized
V: TRBV19
D: NA
J: TRBJ1-2
CDR3: CASSMMGPWDGYTF
DNA: TGTGCCAGTAGTATGATGGGACCCTGGGATGGCTACACCTTC

size: NA
V: TRBV19
D: NA
J: TRBJ1-4
CDR3: CASSWGLDGVGKLFF
DNA: TGTGCCAGTAGTTGGGGGCTGGACGGGGTTGGGAAACTGTTTTTT

size: NA
V: TRBV19
D: NA
J: TRBJ2-7
CDR3: CASSISDYEQYF
DNA: TGTGCCAGTAGTATAAGTGACTACGAGCAGTACTTC

size: medium-sized
V: TRBV4-1
D: NA
J: TRBJ2-7
CDR3: CASSLMGGRHEQYF
DNA: TGCGCCAGCAGCCTTATGGGGGGTCGGCACGAGCAGTACTTC

size: medium-sized
V: TRBV29-1
D: TRBD1
J: TRBJ2-7
CDR3: CSVLTGSSYEQYF
DNA: TGCAGCGTTCTGACAGGGAGCTCCTACGAGCAGTACTTC

size: NA
V: TRBV28
D: TRBD2
J: TRBJ2-7
CDR3: CASRGIGASGPYEQYF
DNA: TGTGCCAGCAGGGGAATAGGGGCTAGCGGGCCCTACGAGCAGTACTTC

size: medium-sized
V: TRBV12-3/TRBV12-4
D: NA
J: TRBJ2-7
CDR3: CASSLAVREQYF
DNA: TGTGCCAGCAGTTTGGCGGTTCGGGAGCAGTACTTC

size: medium-sized
V: TRBV25-1
D: NA
J: TRBJ1-4
CDR3: CASSGWLGPLGEKLFF
DNA: TGTGCCAGCAGTGGCTGGTTGGGACCGCTGGGAGAAAAACTGTTTTTT

size: medium-sized
V: TRBV27
D: NA
J: TRBJ2-3
CDR3: CASSVTVTDTQYF
DNA: TGTGCCAGCAGTGTGACAGTCACAGATACGCAGTATTTT

size: hyperexpanded
V: TRBV6-6
D: TRBD1
J: TRBJ2-7
CDR3: CASSADRGWYEQYF
DNA: TGTGCCAGCAGTGCGGACAGGGGATGGTACGAGCAGTACTTC

size: few
V: TRBV19
D: NA
J: TRBJ1-2
CDR3: CASSIDSFHGYTF
DNA: TGTGCCAGTAGTATAGATTCGTTCCATGGCTACACCTTC

size: medium-sized
V: TRBV14
D: NA
J: TRBJ2-2
CDR3: CASSQDGGQGLGTGELFF
DNA: TGTGCCAGCAGCCAAGATGGAGGGCAAGGCTTGGGGACCGGGGAGCTGTTTTTT

size: NA
V: TRBV19
D: NA
J: TRBJ2-5
CDR3: CASSIAGTSWETQYF
DNA: TGTGCCAGTAGTATAGCTGGGACATCTTGGGAGACCCAGTACTTC